The next 28 T cell receptor beta chains were all read from a single sample in a study of CD8+CD57+ T cells in acquired aplastic anemia. Profiling of TCR beta VDJ combinations and CDR3 sequences used genomic DNA as template. TCRdb reprocessed the reads via MiXCR and lists one record per CDR3 protein. Among about 160,000 distinct CDR3 sequences listed, 71% were seen once. Individuals selected for sequencing had exhibited CD8+CD57+ cell expansion on flow cytometry. Sequenced input: sorted CD4+, CD8+, or CD8+CD57+ T cells (not recorded which) from PBMCs. These TCRs come from a human donor with aplastic anemia.

The V and J genes are TRBV2 and TRBJ2-7; 9 bases match TRBD1. CDR3 size: 15 residues. Trimming at V came to 7 bases and at J to 1 base, leaving 8 bases not matched to a gene. CDR1 SNHLY and CDR2 FYNNEI come from the germline V gene. The CDR3 here is CASKEGTGYSYEQYF. Here the CDR3 DNA reads TGTGCCAGCAAAGAAGGGACAGGGTATTCCTACGAGCAGTACTTC.

The chain is built from TRBV2 and TRBJ2-7, with 8 bases that match TRBD1. This CDR3 has 15 amino acids. CDR1 is SNHLY, CDR2 FYNNEI, per germline. V gave up 4 bases and J gave up 3 bases; unmatched junction bases: 8. The CDR3 nucleotides are TGTGCCAGCAGTGGGTCAGGGGGCCCTAACTACGAGCAGTACTTC. Its protein is CASSGSGGPNYEQYF.

This clonotype was seen more than once but under ten times. The chain employs TRBV10-1 and TRBJ2-1; D remains unclear. CDR3 length equals 15 residues. V shed 2 bases and J shed 5 bases, with 13 bases lying between them. Germline CDR1 is WNHNN and CDR2 is SYGVQD (reference sequence). The CDR3 sequence is CASSEVAGLNNEQFF. In DNA form, the CDR3 reads TGCGCCAGCAGTGAGGTGGCTGGGCTAAACAATGAGCAGTTCTTC.

The rearrangement uses TRBV9 and TRBJ2-3; TRBD1 matches at 10 bases. J was trimmed by 1 base and V by 0 bases; bases with no gene match: 2. The CDR3 loop spans 16 amino acids. Germline loops: CDR1 SGDLS, CDR2 YYNGEE. The CDR3 region is CASSVAGTGGTDTQYF. The CDR3 nucleotides read TGTGCCAGCAGCGTAGCCGGGACAGGGGGCACAGATACGCAGTATTTT.

This clonotype was picked up one time. The chain joins TRBV9 to TRBJ2-2; tentatively, D is TRBD1 (5 bases). Germline V CDR1 and CDR2: SGDLS, YYNGEE. V was clipped by 3 bases and J by 3 bases, with 9 bases between them. This CDR3 has 14 residues. The CDR3 sequence: CASSGTSHTGELFF. In DNA, the CDR3 is TGTGCCAGCAGCGGGACAAGCCACACCGGGGAGCTGTTTTTT.

In this sample, this clonotype turned up many times. Here the CDR3 DNA reads TGCGCCAGCAGCTTGGATTGGACAGGGAACACTGAAGCTTTCTTT. The encoded protein is CASSLDWTGNTEAFF. V and J are TRBV5-1 and TRBJ1-1; 7 positions agree with TRBD1. CDR1 SGHRS and CDR2 YFSETQ come from the germline V gene. Trimming took 0 bases from V and 1 from J; bases not matched to a gene: 3. This CDR3 comprises 15 residues.

V usage is TRBV6-4 and J usage is TRBJ2-7; 7 bases fit TRBD1. Germline loops: CDR1 MRHNA, CDR2 SNTAGT. V was pared by 6 bases and J by 6 bases, with 8 bases of the junction left unmatched. The CDR3 is 13 amino acids. The CDR3 here is CASSRQGKSEQYF. In DNA form, the CDR3 reads TGTGCCAGCAGCAGACAGGGAAAGTCCGAGCAGTACTTC.

The rearrangement uses TRBV19 and TRBJ1-1; 9 nucleotides align to TRBD1. With V trimmed by 5 bases and J by 6 bases, 7 bases remained unmatched. This CDR3 comprises 14 residues. Germline V gene lookup returns CDR1 LNHDA and CDR2 SQIVND (reference sequence). This CDR3 is CASSETGGTPEAFF. In DNA, the CDR3 is TGTGCCAGTAGTGAGACAGGGGGAACCCCTGAAGCTTTCTTT.

The genes are TRBV5-1 and TRBJ2-1, with D perhaps matching TRBD2 (6 bases). This CDR3 is built from 14 residues. V was clipped by 3 bases and J by 8 bases, with 15 bases between them. The germline V gene encodes CDR1 SGHRS and CDR2 YFSETQ. The CDR3 loop is CASSSRDFRDEQFF. In DNA form, the CDR3 reads TGCGCCAGCAGCTCCCGGGACTTTCGGGATGAGCAGTTCTTC.

V and J are TRBV20-1 and TRBJ1-2, with D perhaps matching TRBD1 (5 bases). Germline V gives CDR1 DFQATT, CDR2 SNEGSKA (reference sequence). Trimming cost V 3 bases and J 2 bases, with 7 bases left between them. The CDR3 runs 12 residues. The CDR3 loop is CSASDRNYGYTF. DNA for the CDR3: TGCAGTGCTAGTGACAGAAACTATGGCTACACCTTC.

The chain couples TRBV20-1 to TRBJ2-3; 7 bases are a match to TRBD2. The CDR3 is made up of 16 amino acids. Germline V lookup: CDR1 DFQATT, CDR2 SNEGSKA (reference sequence). V shed 3 bases and J 3 bases; nucleotides not matched to a gene: 12. The CDR3 region is CSASAWLGGTTDTQYF. CDR3 in DNA: TGCAGTGCTAGTGCCTGGCTGGGGGGGACGACAGATACGCAGTATTTT.

The chain employs TRBV14 and TRBJ1-1; weak D call: TRBD1 (5 bases). The CDR3 covers 14 residues. The V and J ends lost 1 base and 5 bases respectively, with 11 bases between them. The germline gives CDR1 SGHDN, CDR2 FVKESK. The DNA of the CDR3 is TGTGCCAGCAGCCAAGCCGTAGGGGTTACTGAAGCTTTCTTT. Translated, it gives CASSQAVGVTEAFF.

The rearrangement links TRBV12-3 or TRBV12-4 to TRBJ2-2; 8 nucleotides line up with TRBD2. J was trimmed by 0 bases and V by 5 bases; bases with no gene match: 8. The CDR3 consists of 17 residues. The CDR3 region is CASSPPAGVPNTGELFF. The CDR3 DNA follows: TGTGCCAGCAGTCCTCCAGCGGGAGTACCGAACACCGGGGAGCTGTTTTTT.

J is TRBJ1-5 and V is TRBV12-3 or TRBV12-4; no clear D gene. V was shortened by 3 bases and J by 6 bases, with 15 bases between the two germline ends. This CDR3 is 15 amino acids long. The CDR3 here is CASSFRRVRLQPQHF. The CDR3 bases are TGTGCCAGCAGTTTCAGGAGGGTTCGGCTTCAGCCCCAGCATTTT.

DNA for the CDR3: TGTGCCACCAGTGATGATAGCGTAAGCACAGATACGCAGTATTTT. It translates to CATSDDSVSTDTQYF. The gene calls are TRBV24-1 and TRBJ2-3; tentative D call: TRBD2 (5 bases). The CDR3 has 15 amino acids. The ends were cut back, 3 bases at V and 0 bases at J, with 9 bases in the middle. Germline-derived CDR1 and CDR2 are KGHDR and SFDVKD.

On this clonotype itself: Relative to the germline gene, one junction end is altered; a read error may explain this. The chain recombines TRBV4-1 with TRBJ2-7; D is uncertain. The CDR3 loop spans 14 amino acids. Germline V lookup: CDR1 MGHRA, CDR2 YSYEKL. Here the CDR3 reads CASSQETSPYGQYF. In DNA, the CDR3 is TGCGCCAGCAGCCAAGAGACCAGCCCCTACGGGCAGTACTTC.

The rearrangement joins TRBV24-1 to TRBJ2-7; D uncertain. V lost 5 bases and J 1 base, leaving 11 bases between the germline ends. The length of the CDR3 is 14 residues. Per the germline V gene, CDR1 is KGHDR and CDR2 is SFDVKD. The CDR3 coding sequence is TGTGCCACCAGTGGTTTACTTAGGTCCTACGAGCAGTACTTC. It is translated as CATSGLLRSYEQYF.

The sample holds a few counts of this clonotype. The V gene is TRBV6-5, the J gene TRBJ2-7; D possibly matches TRBD1 or TRBD2 (5 bases each). This CDR3 contains 14 residues. Germline-derived CDR1 and CDR2 are MNHEY and SVGAGI. The ends were cut back, 2 bases at V and 3 bases at J, with 11 bases in the middle. DNA for the CDR3: TGTGCCAGCAGTTACGGCAGGGACCACTACGAGCAGTACTTC. It yields the protein CASSYGRDHYEQYF.

V is TRBV10-3 and J is TRBJ2-2; D is unclear. CDR3 length equals 12 residues. Germline CDR1 and CDR2: ENHRY and SYGVKD. V lost 8 bases and J lost 8, with 12 bases in between. DNA of the CDR3: TGTGCCATCGTGGGCTCCGCTGGGGAGCTGTTTTTT. Amino acids: CAIVGSAGELFF.

J is TRBJ2-1 and V is TRBV15, with 9 bases matching TRBD2. There are 14 residues in the CDR3. V was pared by 4 bases and J by 8 bases, with 6 bases of the junction left unmatched. Germline V gives CDR1 LNHNV, CDR2 YYDKDF (reference sequence). As DNA, the CDR3 is TGTGCCACCAGCAACAGAGCGGGGGGCCATGAGCAGTTCTTC. This gives the protein CATSNRAGGHEQFF.

This clonotype showed up just a few times. This chain uses TRBV6-4 with TRBJ2-3; D may be TRBD1 (5 bases). This CDR3 spans 15 amino acids. The germline gives CDR1 MRHNA, CDR2 SNTAGT. Trimming took off 3 bases at V and 11 bases at J, with 21 bases between the two ends. This chain's CDR3 is CASSEGGADYNEQYF. Written as DNA, the CDR3 is TGTGCCAGCAGTGAAGGTGGGGCCGATTACAATGAGCAGTATTTT.

CDR3 sequence (DNA): TGCAGTGCTAGAGACACAGGTTCGGAGACCCAGTACTTC. Protein: CSARDTGSETQYF. V is TRBV20-1 and J is TRBJ2-5, with D perhaps TRBD1 (5 bases). Germline lookup yields CDR1 DFQATT and CDR2 SNEGSKA (reference sequence). The CDR3 spans 13 residues. Trimming removed 0 bases at V and 5 bases at J, with 10 bases between.

This sequence joins TRBV2 and TRBJ2-3, with D unresolved. The CDR3 is made up of 13 amino acids. Trimming cost V 10 bases and J 4 bases, with 15 bases left between them. Germline CDR1 is SNHLY and CDR2 is FYNNEI. The CDR3 sequence is CAITDLQADTQYF. CDR3 coding DNA: TGTGCCATTACGGACCTTCAGGCAGATACGCAGTATTTT. Full variable domain (remainder filled in from reference TRBV2 and TRBJ2-3): EPEVTQTPSHQVTQMGQEVILRCVPISNHLYFYWYRQILGQKVEFLVSFYNNEISEKSEIFDDQFSVERPDGSNFTLKIRSTKLEDSAMYFCAITDLQADTQYFGPGTRLTVL.

This clonotype was detected a few times. The chain employs TRBV5-1 and TRBJ2-7; 13 positions agree with TRBD2. After removal of 3 bases from V and 6 bases from J, the junction contained 6 bases not matched to a gene. This CDR3 is 15 amino acids long. Germline loops: CDR1 SGHRS, CDR2 YFSETQ. CDR3 DNA sequence: TGCGCCAGCAGCTACACTAGCGGGAGGGCGGGCGAGCAGTACTTC. This encodes CASSYTSGRAGEQYF.

Regarding this clonotype: One junction end does not reproduce the germline sequence, and a read error may be involved. This chain joins TRBV7-9 and TRBJ1-4, with D possibly TRBD1 on 6 matching bases. The germline CDR1 and CDR2 sequences are SEHNR and FQNEAQ (reference sequence). The CDR3 consists of 14 residues. Here the CDR3 reads CASSRAANRETLFF. CDR3 DNA sequence: TGTGCCAGCAGCCGAGCCGCAAACAGGGAAACACTGTTTTTT.

This clonotype was seen more than once but under ten times. The V call is TRBV5-6, the J call TRBJ1-2, with 11 bases identical to TRBD1. This CDR3 contains 14 residues. CDR1 and CDR2 from the germline V gene are SGHDT and YYEEEE. The V and J ends lost 8 bases and 7 bases, in that order; junction bases with no gene match: 10. CDR3 loop: CASSEGQGVGGYTF. The DNA for the CDR3 is TGTGCCAGTAGTGAGGGACAGGGGGTTGGTGGCTACACCTTC.

This chain links TRBV10-3 with TRBJ1-2; D gene ambiguous. Trimming cost V 2 bases and J 8 bases, with 12 bases left between them. This CDR3 has 13 residues. Germline-derived CDR1 and CDR2 are ENHRY and SYGVKD. In DNA, the CDR3 is TGTGCCATCAGTGAGAAAGAATTGGACGGCTACACCTTC. This codes for CAISEKELDGYTF.

The chain recombines TRBV19 with TRBJ1-6, with 7 bases lining up with TRBD1. J lost 5 bases, V lost 4 bases, and 8 bases had no gene match. The CDR3 loop spans 16 amino acids. Germline CDR1 and CDR2: LNHDA and SQIVND (reference sequence). The DNA of the CDR3 is TGTGCCAGTAGTAAATCGAGGGGGCAAAATAATTCACCCCTCCACTTT. Its protein product is CASSKSRGQNNSPLHF.